Presented here are 18 T cell receptor beta chains from one specimen sequenced in a study of TIL therapy for anti-PD-1-resistant metastatic lung cancer (dated by TCRdb to about 2021). Explained via the paper, the time point label denotes: pre-treatment sample, taken before nivolumab and TIL therapy. TCR beta CDR3 regions were amplified from genomic DNA with the immunoSEQ v3 hsTCRB kit using bias-controlled multiplex PCR. TCRdb retrieved this table from immuneACCESS and kept in-frame rearrangements only. Not all clones are present; in checked studies, unresolved V genes account for under half, and no reason is known for the remainder. Within this sample are some 50,000 clones, with approximately 79% of them counted one time only. Less than 15% of the sample goes to the ten largest clones. This material consisted of blood, taken at baseline. The source is a man between 65 and 85 years old with non-small cell lung cancer.

The chain recombines TRBV5-1 with TRBJ2-5; 8 bases match TRBD2. CDR1 is SGHRS, CDR2 YFSETQ, per germline. Trimming cost V 3 bases and J 6 bases; bases outside gene matches: 7. The CDR3 covers 14 residues. The CDR3 nucleotides read TGCGCCAGCAGCTGGGGACTAGAGACCAAGACCCAGTACTTC. Protein: CASSWGLETKTQYF.

The chain recombines TRBV28 with TRBJ1-1; perhaps TRBD1 as D (6 bases). This CDR3 is built from 15 residues. The V gene lost 6 bases and the J gene lost 0 bases, with 14 bases spanning the gap. Germline V CDR1 and CDR2: MDHEN, SYDVKM. The CDR3 spells CASRSPGDLNTEAFF. In DNA, the CDR3 is TGTGCCAGCAGGTCCCCAGGGGACCTGAACACTGAAGCTTTCTTT.

V and J are TRBV29-1 and TRBJ1-1; D perhaps matches TRBD1 (5 bases). Germline CDR1 reads SQVTM; CDR2 reads ANQGSEA. V was clipped by 4 bases and J by 4 bases, with 16 bases between them. This CDR3 contains 14 residues. CDR3 sequence: CSVGAGHGVTEAFF. The DNA for the CDR3 is TGCAGCGTTGGAGCAGGGCATGGGGTCACTGAAGCTTTCTTT. The full variable domain, with the rest looked up from reference TRBV29-1 and TRBJ1-1, is SAVISQKPSRDICQRGTSLTIQCQVDSQVTMMFWYRQQPGQSLTLIATANQGSEATYESGFVIDKFPISRPNLTFSTLTVSNMSPEDSSIYLCSVGAGHGVTEAFFGQGTRLTVV.

This clone came up once. The chain is built from TRBV5-4 and TRBJ1-5; TRBD1 is a possible D gene (5 bases). The germline CDR1 and CDR2 sequences are SGHNT and YYREEE (reference sequence). There are 15 residues in the CDR3. V lost 4 bases and J 6 bases, leaving 17 bases between the germline ends. CDR3 sequence reads: CASSPGTERSQPQHF. CDR3 DNA: TGTGCCAGCAGCCCGGGGACGGAACGCTCTCAGCCCCAGCATTTT.

This chain uses TRBV5-1 with TRBJ2-7; the D is unclear. This CDR3 has 13 amino acids. The germline gives CDR1 SGHRS, CDR2 YFSETQ. Deletions cut 0 bases from V and 6 bases from J, with 10 bases between. The CDR3: CASSLAEGSEQYF. In DNA form, the CDR3 reads TGCGCCAGCAGCTTGGCCGAAGGGTCCGAGCAGTACTTC.

This clone was found a few times. V and J are TRBV2 and TRBJ2-7; D is ambiguous. This CDR3 spans 11 amino acids. The V end was cut by 2 bases, the J end by 3 bases, with 2 bases between. CDR1 SNHLY and CDR2 FYNNEI come from the germline V gene. Written as DNA, the CDR3 is TGTGCCAGCAGTGAACACTACGAGCAGTACTTC. Encoded protein: CASSEHYEQYF.

The rearrangement links TRBV5-1 to TRBJ1-4; TRBD1 matches at 8 bases. CDR1 and CDR2 from the germline V gene are SGHRS and YFSETQ. J was trimmed by 7 bases and V by 2 bases; bases with no gene match: 7. This CDR3 comprises 15 residues. As DNA, the CDR3 is TGCGCCAGCAGCTTTAACCGGGACAGGCCTGAAAAACTGTTTTTT. Translating it yields CASSFNRDRPEKLFF.

This clone appeared a single time. The genes are TRBV2 and TRBJ1-2; 8 bases are shared with TRBD1. J lost 4 bases, V lost 3 bases, and 4 bases had no gene match. This CDR3 comprises 14 residues. Germline V gene sequence: CDR1 SNHLY, CDR2 FYNNEI. This CDR3 is CASSDRGRGYGYTF. The CDR3 DNA follows: TGTGCCAGCAGTGACAGGGGGCGAGGCTATGGCTACACCTTC.

This chain links TRBV5-4 with TRBJ2-5; D may be TRBD2 (6 bases). V lost 4 bases, J lost 2 bases, and 15 bases lay in between. The CDR3 contains 15 residues. The germline V gene has CDR1 SGHNT and CDR2 YYREEE (reference sequence). CDR3 in amino acids: CASSPEGGRQETQYF. CDR3 DNA: TGTGCCAGCAGCCCAGAAGGAGGGAGGCAAGAGACCCAGTACTTC.

This chain uses TRBV10-3 with TRBJ2-7; D gene unclear. Trimming pared 0 bases from V and 1 base from J, leaving 7 bases between. The germline gives CDR1 ENHRY, CDR2 SYGVKD. The CDR3 length is 14 residues. The CDR3 DNA sequence: TGTGCCATCAGTGAGTCAGCAGGTTCCTACGAGCAGTACTTC. Translating it yields CAISESAGSYEQYF.

The CDR3 region is CASSVGPGKSGEQYF. In DNA, the CDR3 is TGTGCCAGCAGCGTCGGCCCAGGAAAGTCGGGCGAGCAGTACTTC. The rearrangement links TRBV9 to TRBJ2-7, with unresolved D. The V gene lost 2 bases and the J gene lost 6 bases, with 18 bases spanning the gap. There are 15 residues in the CDR3. The germline gives CDR1 SGDLS, CDR2 YYNGEE.

The genes are TRBV5-6 and TRBJ1-5; D remains unclear. CDR1 is SGHDT and CDR2 is YYEEEE in the germline V gene. The CDR3 extends over 15 amino acids. V was trimmed by 4 bases and J by 4 bases, leaving 15 bases between them. The CDR3 sequence is CASSLRWQINQPQHF. CDR3 DNA: TGTGCCAGCAGCCTCAGATGGCAAATTAATCAGCCCCAGCATTTT.

This clone was observed a few times. The rearrangement links TRBV28 to TRBJ2-7; 8 bases align to TRBD1. Germline V gene data show CDR1 as MDHEN and CDR2 as SYDVKM. The CDR3 sequence is 15 residues long. The V gene end was trimmed by 5 bases and the J gene end by 7 bases; junction bases not matched to a gene: 13. The chain's CDR3 is CASSPKGTGTLEQYF. DNA for the CDR3: TGTGCCAGCAGTCCTAAAGGGACAGGTACGTTAGAGCAGTACTTC.

V and J are TRBV28 and TRBJ2-1; 10 bases map to TRBD2. From germline, CDR1 is MDHEN and CDR2 SYDVKM. The CDR3 spans 15 residues. With 4 bases clipped from V and 8 bases from J, the junction kept 8 bases outside the gene matches. The CDR3 DNA reads TGTGCCAGCAGTTCTAGCGGGAGTCTTGACTATGAGCAGTTCTTC. This sequence encodes CASSSSGSLDYEQFF. The entire variable domain, with the rest obtained from reference TRBV28 and TRBJ2-1, is as follows: DVKVTQSSRYLVKRTGEKVFLECVQDMDHENMFWYRQDPGLGLRLIYFSYDVKMKEKGDIPEGYSVSREKKERFSLILESASTNQTSMYLCASSSSGSLDYEQFFGPGTRLTVL.

The V and J genes are TRBV9 and TRBJ2-6; D is possibly TRBD1 or TRBD2 (5 bases each). V lost 2 bases to trimming and J lost 2 bases, with 14 bases between them. The CDR3 sequence is 17 residues long. The V gene's germline CDR1 is SGDLS and CDR2 YYNGEE. The CDR3 bases are TGTGCCAGCAGCGTGAGAGGGGTGGGAGCTGGGGCCAACGTCCTGACTTTC. It codes for CASSVRGVGAGANVLTF.

The chain uses TRBV15 and TRBJ2-1, with TRBD2 matching over 8 bases. Germline V lookup: CDR1 LNHNV, CDR2 YYDKDF (reference sequence). After removal of 3 bases from V and 5 bases from J, the junction contained 9 bases not matched to a gene. The CDR3 is 16 residues long. Here the CDR3 reads CATSSSREGPNNEQFF. DNA for the CDR3: TGTGCCACCAGCAGTTCCCGGGAGGGCCCCAACAATGAGCAGTTCTTC.

This clone was seen more than once but under ten times. The J gene is TRBJ2-7, the V gene TRBV7-8, with 9 bases matching TRBD2. After removal of 2 bases from V and 3 bases from J, the junction contained 5 bases not matched to a gene. Per the germline V gene, CDR1 is SGHVS and CDR2 is FQNEAQ. The CDR3 spans 15 residues. In DNA, the CDR3 is TGTGCCAGCAGCTTAAACCTAGCGGGAATCTACGAGCAGTACTTC. It specifies CASSLNLAGIYEQYF.

The gene calls are TRBV9 and TRBJ1-4; no reliable D call. This CDR3 contains 16 residues. V lost 3 bases and J lost 1, with 13 bases in between. Germline CDR1 reads SGDLS; CDR2 reads YYNGEE. The CDR3 spells CASSASGDRTNEKLFF. The CDR3 region has the DNA TGTGCCAGCAGCGCCTCCGGAGACCGAACTAATGAAAAACTGTTTTTT.